The entry below describes one T cell receptor beta chain. Original data processing: Amplification from reference gene primers served as the basis for estimated nucleated cell counts. The assay was immunoSEQ multiplex PCR, and TCRdb's table has in-frame clones only and misses some. V, J and clone size reflect that table, while D and trimming were determined from the DNA. The sample lists more than 35,000 clones; 88% were seen once. This sample was taken from a study of blood T cell repertoires in COVID-19. Sequenced sample: peripheral blood. The receptor was isolated from a man between 60 and 75 years old with active COVID-19.

CDR3 nucleotides: TGCGCCAGCAGCTTTGACAGTCCCCCAGATACGCAGTATTTT. Its translation: CASSFDSPPDTQYF. The genes are TRBV5-1 and TRBJ2-3; possible D gene TRBD1, 5 bases. V was pared by 2 bases and J by 4 bases, with 11 bases between. Germline CDR1 is SGHRS and CDR2 is YFSETQ. The CDR3 sequence is 14 residues long.